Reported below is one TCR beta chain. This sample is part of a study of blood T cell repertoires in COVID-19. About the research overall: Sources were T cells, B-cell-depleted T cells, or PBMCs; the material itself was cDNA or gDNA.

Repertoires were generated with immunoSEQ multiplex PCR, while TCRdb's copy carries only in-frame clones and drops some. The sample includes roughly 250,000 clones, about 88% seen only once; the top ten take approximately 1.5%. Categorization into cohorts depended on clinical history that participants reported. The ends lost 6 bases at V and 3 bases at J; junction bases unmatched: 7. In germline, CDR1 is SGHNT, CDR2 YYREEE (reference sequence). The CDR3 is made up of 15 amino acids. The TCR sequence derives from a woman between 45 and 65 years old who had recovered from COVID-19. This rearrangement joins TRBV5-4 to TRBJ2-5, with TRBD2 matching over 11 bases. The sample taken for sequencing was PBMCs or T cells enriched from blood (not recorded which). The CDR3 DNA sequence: TGTGCCAGCACCGCTACTAGCGGGAGTGAAGAGACCCAGTACTTC. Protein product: CASTATSGSEETQYF.